Sequencing of this T cell receptor beta chain was carried out in a study of blood T cell repertoires in COVID-19. Study context: Samples of COVID-19 (acute and convalescent) were obtained from the United States, Italy and Spain. From T cells, B-cell-depleted T cells, or PBMCs came the material, which was cDNA or gDNA.

The CDR3 spans 13 residues. Germline values: CDR1 SNHLY, CDR2 FYNNEI. The V gene end was trimmed by 8 bases and the J gene end by 4 bases; junction bases not matched to a gene: 7. Original handling: Estimation of nucleated cell counts relied on the amplification of reference gene primers. Method: immunoSEQ multiplex PCR; TCRdb's copy keeps in-frame clones and lacks some. V, J and clone size derive from that table, while D and trimming were established from the DNA sequence. The sample consists of about 210,000 clones, about three quarters of them appearing once. This receptor was obtained from a woman in her 70s with acute or convalescent COVID-19. Sequencing was performed on peripheral blood. The chain couples TRBV2 to TRBJ2-7; TRBD2 matches at 8 bases. As DNA, the CDR3 is TGTGCCAGCGGTCCCCAGCGGGGGTACGAGCAGTACGTC. It encodes CASGPQRGYEQYV.